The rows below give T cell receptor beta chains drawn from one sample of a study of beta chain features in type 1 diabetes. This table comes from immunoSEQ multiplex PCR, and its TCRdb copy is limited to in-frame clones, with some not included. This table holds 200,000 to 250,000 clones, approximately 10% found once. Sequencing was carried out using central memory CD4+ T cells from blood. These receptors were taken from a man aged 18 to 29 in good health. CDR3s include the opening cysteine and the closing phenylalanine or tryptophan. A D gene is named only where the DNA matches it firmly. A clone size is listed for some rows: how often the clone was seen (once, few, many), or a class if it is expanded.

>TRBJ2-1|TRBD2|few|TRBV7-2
CASSLTGTTYNEQFF
TGTGCCAGCAGCTTAACCGGGACTACCTACAATGAGCAGTTCTTC
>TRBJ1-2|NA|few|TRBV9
CASSVGRALIYGYTF
TGTGCCAGCAGCGTAGGCAGGGCCCTCATCTATGGCTACACCTTC
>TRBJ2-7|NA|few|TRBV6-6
CASSISGYEQYF
TGTGCCAGCAGCATCTCGGGGTACGAGCAGTACTTC
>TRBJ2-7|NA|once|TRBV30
CAWSPPSVEQYF
TGTGCCTGGAGTCCCCCAAGTGTCGAGCAGTACTTC
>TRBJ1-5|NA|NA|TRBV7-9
CASSSTNSNQPQHF
TGTGCCAGCAGTTCTACAAATAGCAATCAGCCCCAGCATTTT
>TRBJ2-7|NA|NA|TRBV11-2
CASSFHYEQYF
TGTGCCAGCAGCTTCCACTACGAGCAGTACTTC
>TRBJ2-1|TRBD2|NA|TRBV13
CASSLGRLAGHNEQFF
TGTGCCAGCAGCTTAGGAAGACTAGCGGGTCACAATGAGCAGTTCTTC
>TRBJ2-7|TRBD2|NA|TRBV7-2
CASSPTSGNYEQYF
TGTGCCAGCAGCCCGACTAGCGGGAACTACGAGCAGTACTTC
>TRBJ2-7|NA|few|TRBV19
CASSISDGRTGRTYEQYF
TGTGCCAGTAGTATCTCTGACGGAAGGACCGGGAGAACCTACGAGCAGTACTTC
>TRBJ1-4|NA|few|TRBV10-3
CAIRGGIPNEKLFF
TGTGCCATCAGAGGGGGAATCCCTAATGAAAAACTGTTTTTT
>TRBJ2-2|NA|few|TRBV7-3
CASSWTVTGELFF
TGTGCCAGCAGCTGGACCGTTACCGGGGAGCTGTTTTTT